A selection of T cell receptor beta chains follows, all from one sample in a study of blood T cell repertoires in COVID-19. The method was immunoSEQ multiplex PCR; TCRdb's version includes in-frame clones alone and lacks a portion of them. The sample consists of roughly 72,000 clones, 79% of them appearing once. The sequencing input was peripheral blood. The receptors shown here come from a woman at least 80 years old with active or convalescent COVID-19. Each CDR3 is given with its conserved first and last residue. The order of the fields is J gene, clone size, D gene, V gene, CDR3 protein, CDR3 DNA. D genes are given only for firm matches. The size entry is marked missing in some rows and otherwise reads once, few, many or a size class.

TRBJ1-2	.	.	TRBV5-1	CASSPAKDSFPNYGYTF	TGCGCCAGCAGCCCGGCCAAGGACAGCTTCCCCAACTATGGCTACACCTTC
TRBJ2-1	.	TRBD2	TRBV27	CASSARLAGSSYNEQFF	TGTGCCAGCAGTGCCCGACTAGCGGGGAGCTCCTACAATGAGCAGTTCTTC
TRBJ2-1	few	.	TRBV19	CASSIVGRASNEQFF	TGTGCCAGTAGTATAGTAGGGAGAGCTAGCAATGAGCAGTTCTTC
TRBJ2-3	.	TRBD2	TRBV14	CASSQLSGKADTQYF	TGTGCCAGCAGCCAACTAAGCGGGAAGGCAGATACGCAGTATTTT
TRBJ2-5	.	.	TRBV19	CASSPTALQETQYF	TGTGCCAGTAGCCCAACAGCCCTCCAAGAGACCCAGTACTTC
TRBJ2-2	.	TRBD2	TRBV7-2	CASITLAGVSGELFF	TGTGCCAGCATCACCCTAGCGGGAGTGTCCGGGGAGCTGTTTTTT
TRBJ1-6	.	.	TRBV28	CASSLETLYNSPLHF	TGTGCCAGCAGTTTAGAGACTCTATATAATTCACCCCTCCACTTT
TRBJ1-2	.	.	TRBV13	CASSSRTAPYGYTF	TGTGCCAGCAGCTCACGGACAGCCCCCTATGGCTACACCTTC
TRBJ1-2	.	TRBD1	TRBV14	CASSGQVKYGYTF	TGTGCCAGCAGTGGACAGGTGAAGTATGGCTACACCTTC
TRBJ1-5	.	.	TRBV19	CASSTYGGGGFQPQHF	TGTGCCAGTAGTACCTACGGGGGTGGAGGGTTTCAGCCCCAGCATTTT
TRBJ2-5	.	TRBD2	TRBV7-2	CASSSTSGRVYGETQYF	TGTGCCAGCAGCTCGACTAGCGGGAGAGTCTACGGAGAGACCCAGTACTTC
TRBJ2-5	once	.	TRBV4-3	CASSQDLGQGKETQYF	TGCGCCAGCAGCCAAGATCTGGGGCAGGGGAAAGAGACCCAGTACTTC
TRBJ2-7	.	TRBD1	TRBV2	CASRGNRGPSYEQYF	TGTGCCAGCAGAGGAAACAGGGGCCCCTCCTACGAGCAGTACTTC
TRBJ2-1	.	TRBD2	TRBV30	CAWAPGLQNNEQFF	TGTGCCTGGGCACCGGGACTACAGAACAATGAGCAGTTCTTC
TRBJ2-1	.	.	TRBV18	CASSYYITSYNEQFF	TGTGCCAGCTCATATTACATAACCTCCTACAATGAGCAGTTCTTC
TRBJ1-4	.	TRBD1	TRBV27	CASRTTGTGYEKLFF	TGTGCCAGCAGGACGACCGGGACAGGGTATGAAAAACTGTTTTTT
TRBJ2-3	.	.	TRBV7-2	CASSLARRRGGTDTQYF	TGTGCCAGCAGCTTAGCCCGGCGGAGGGGTGGCACAGATACGCAGTATTTT
TRBJ1-3	.	.	TRBV11-2	CASSLNRAGNTIYF	TGTGCCAGCAGCCTCAACAGGGCTGGAAACACCATATATTTT
TRBJ2-7	.	.	TRBV16	CASSPQLRGKDEQYF	TGTGCCAGCAGCCCCCAATTGAGGGGGAAAGACGAGCAGTACTTC
TRBJ1-5	.	.	TRBV30	CAWGAGRQPQHF	TGTGCCTGGGGGGCGGGCCGACAGCCCCAGCATTTT
TRBJ2-1	.	TRBD1	TRBV19	CASSPRQGPFF	TGTGCCAGTAGTCCCCGACAGGGTCCGTTCTTC
TRBJ2-3	.	.	TRBV19	CASSMDSWDTQYF	TGTGCCAGTAGTATGGACTCTTGGGATACGCAGTATTTT
TRBJ1-4	.	.	TRBV7-2	CASRSGGENNEKLFF	TGTGCCAGCAGGTCGGGGGGGGAGAATAATGAAAAACTGTTTTTT
TRBJ2-2	.	TRBD2	TRBV5-4	CASSFGASGNTGELFF	TGTGCCAGCAGCTTTGGGGCTAGCGGGAACACCGGGGAGCTGTTTTTT
TRBJ1-2	.	.	TRBV27	CASSSAGVDYGYTF	TGTGCCAGCAGTTCTGCAGGGGTGGACTATGGCTACACCTTC
TRBJ2-7	few	TRBD2	TRBV28	CATTAGGRAYEQYF	TGTGCCACCACCGCGGGGGGGAGAGCCTACGAGCAGTACTTC
TRBJ1-4	.	TRBD1	TRBV7-9	CASSSSRTGGGEKLFF	TGTGCCAGCAGCTCCAGCAGGACAGGGGGTGGAGAAAAACTGTTTTTT
TRBJ1-2	.	.	TRBV5-4	CASSGTLVNYGYTF	TGTGCCAGCTCTGGGACTCTTGTAAACTATGGCTACACCTTC
TRBJ1-2	.	TRBD1	TRBV19	CASRRQGPLYGYTF	TGTGCCAGTAGGAGACAGGGACCTCTCTATGGCTACACCTTC
TRBJ1-1	.	.	TRBV20-1	CSASALGRHTEAFF	TGCAGTGCTAGTGCCCTGGGGAGACACACTGAAGCTTTCTTT
TRBJ1-1	.	.	TRBV27	CASSLAENTEAFF	TGTGCCAGCAGTTTAGCGGAGAACACTGAAGCTTTCTTT
TRBJ2-5	once	TRBD1	TRBV12-3/TRBV12-4	CASSMGQGETQYF	TGTGCCAGCAGCATGGGACAGGGGGAGACCCAGTACTTC
TRBJ2-1	.	.	TRBV7-3	CASSLTSRDNEQFF	TGTGCCAGCAGCCTCACTAGCCGGGACAATGAGCAGTTCTTC
TRBJ2-3	.	.	TRBV5-1	CASSGMGPRTDTQYF	TGCGCCAGCAGCGGCATGGGGCCAAGGACAGATACGCAGTATTTT
TRBJ2-5	.	.	TRBV18	CASSPPTGGVVQTQYF	TGTGCCAGCTCACCACCGACGGGGGGCGTCGTACAGACCCAGTACTTC
TRBJ2-2	.	TRBD2	TRBV29-1	CSVAPSGSYLNTGELFF	TGCAGCGTTGCTCCTAGCGGGAGTTACCTAAACACCGGGGAGCTGTTTTTT
TRBJ2-7	.	.	TRBV6-5	CASSYSPVQGEQYF	TGTGCCAGCAGCTACTCTCCGGTACAGGGCGAGCAGTACTTC
TRBJ1-3	.	TRBD1	TRBV4-3	CASSQDLGQGVLSGNTIYF	TGCGCCAGCAGCCAAGACTTAGGACAGGGGGTGTTGTCTGGAAACACCATATATTTT
TRBJ2-7	.	TRBD1	TRBV18	CASSQGQQSYEQYF	TGTGCCAGCTCACAGGGACAGCAATCCTACGAGCAGTACTTC
TRBJ2-1	.	.	TRBV3-1/TRBV3-2	CASSLASYNEQFF	TGTGCCAGCAGCCTCGCTAGTTACAATGAGCAGTTCTTC
TRBJ2-2	few	TRBD1	TRBV4-3	CASSLLGGGNTGELFF	TGCGCCAGCAGCCTCCTAGGGGGCGGAAACACCGGGGAGCTGTTTTTT
TRBJ2-2	.	.	TRBV5-1	CASALGDYTGELFF	TGCGCCAGCGCCTTGGGGGACTACACCGGGGAGCTGTTTTTT
TRBJ2-7	once	TRBD2	TRBV28	CASSSLTSGIPPADEQYF	TGTGCCAGCAGTTCCTTGACTAGCGGGATACCGCCCGCCGACGAGCAGTACTTC